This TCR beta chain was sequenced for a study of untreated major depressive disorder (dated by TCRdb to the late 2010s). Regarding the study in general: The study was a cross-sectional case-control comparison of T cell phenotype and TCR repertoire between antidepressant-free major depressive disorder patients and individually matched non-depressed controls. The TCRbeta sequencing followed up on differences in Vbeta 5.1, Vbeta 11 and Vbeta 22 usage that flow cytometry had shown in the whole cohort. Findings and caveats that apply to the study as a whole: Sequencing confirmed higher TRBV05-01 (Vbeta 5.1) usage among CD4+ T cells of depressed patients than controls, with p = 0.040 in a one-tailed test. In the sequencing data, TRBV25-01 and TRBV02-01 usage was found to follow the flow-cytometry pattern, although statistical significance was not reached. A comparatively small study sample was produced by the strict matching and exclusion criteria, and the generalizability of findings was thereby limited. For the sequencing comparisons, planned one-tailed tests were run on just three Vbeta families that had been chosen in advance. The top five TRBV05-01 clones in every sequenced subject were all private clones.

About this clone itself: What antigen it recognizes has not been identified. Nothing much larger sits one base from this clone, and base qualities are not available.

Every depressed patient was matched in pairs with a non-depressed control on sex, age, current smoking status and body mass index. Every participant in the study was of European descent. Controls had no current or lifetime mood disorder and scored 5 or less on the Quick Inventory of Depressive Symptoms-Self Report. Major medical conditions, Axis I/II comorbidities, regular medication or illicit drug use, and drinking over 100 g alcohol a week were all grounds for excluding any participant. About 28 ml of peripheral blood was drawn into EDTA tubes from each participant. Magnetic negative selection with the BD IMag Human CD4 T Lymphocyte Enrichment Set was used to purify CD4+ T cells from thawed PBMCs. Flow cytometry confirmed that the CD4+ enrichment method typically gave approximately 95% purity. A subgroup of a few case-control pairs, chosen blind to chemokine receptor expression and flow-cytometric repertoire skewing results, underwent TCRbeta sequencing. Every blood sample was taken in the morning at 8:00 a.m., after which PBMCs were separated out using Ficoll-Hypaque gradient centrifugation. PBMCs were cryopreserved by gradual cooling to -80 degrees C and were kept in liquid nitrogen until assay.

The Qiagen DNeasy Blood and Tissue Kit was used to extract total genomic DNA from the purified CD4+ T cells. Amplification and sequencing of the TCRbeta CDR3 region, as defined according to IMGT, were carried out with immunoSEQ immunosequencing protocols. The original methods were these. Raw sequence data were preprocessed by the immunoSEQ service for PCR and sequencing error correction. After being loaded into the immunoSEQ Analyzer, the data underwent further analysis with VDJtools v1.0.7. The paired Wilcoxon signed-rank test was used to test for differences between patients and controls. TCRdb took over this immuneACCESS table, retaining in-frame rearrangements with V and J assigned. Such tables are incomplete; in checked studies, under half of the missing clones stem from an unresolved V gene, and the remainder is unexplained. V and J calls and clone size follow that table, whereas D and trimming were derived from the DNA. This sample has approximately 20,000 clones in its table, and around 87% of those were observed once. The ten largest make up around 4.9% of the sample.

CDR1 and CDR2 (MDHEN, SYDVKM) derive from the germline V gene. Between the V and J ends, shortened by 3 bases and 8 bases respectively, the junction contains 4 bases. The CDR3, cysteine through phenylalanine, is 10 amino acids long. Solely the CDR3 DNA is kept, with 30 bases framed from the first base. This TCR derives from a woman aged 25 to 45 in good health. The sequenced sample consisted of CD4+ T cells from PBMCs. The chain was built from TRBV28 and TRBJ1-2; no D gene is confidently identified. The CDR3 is CASSFRGYTF. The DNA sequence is TGTGCCAGCAGTTTTCGCGGCTACACCTTC.